The 32 T cell receptor beta chains given below trace back to one sample, sequenced in a study of CD4 and CD8 cells across lung adenocarcinoma regions. TCRdb used MiXCR to reprocess the PCR reads, holding one entry per CDR3 protein. The table includes 20,000 to 25,000 distinct CDR3 sequences, around 51% detected once. Specimen: CD8+ T cells from the center of a lung tumor. The origin of the receptors is a female donor with lung adenocarcinoma. The CD4 and CD8 labels of this study may be unreliable.

The gene calls are TRBV6-4 and TRBJ2-1, with TRBD2 matching 9 bases. Looked up from germline, CDR1 is MRHNA and CDR2 is SNTAGT. Trimming at V came to 3 bases and at J to 3 bases, leaving 6 bases not matched to a gene. The CDR3 loop spans 16 amino acids. This chain's CDR3 is CASSEVSGSGYNEQFF. The CDR3 nucleotides are TGTGCCAGCAGTGAGGTTAGCGGGAGTGGCTACAATGAGCAGTTCTTC.

This clonotype was observed a handful of times. The chain combines TRBV9 with TRBJ2-3; the match to TRBD2 covers 16 bases. The CDR3 is 18 residues long. In germline, CDR1 is SGDLS, CDR2 YYNGEE. With V trimmed by 3 bases and J by 2 bases, 6 bases remained unmatched. CDR3 bases: TGTGCCAGCAGCGCGGGACTAGCGGGAGGGCCAGACACAGATACGCAGTATTTT. Translation: CASSAGLAGGPDTDTQYF.

The chain uses TRBV27 and TRBJ2-5; D is unresolved. Germline loops: CDR1 MNHEY, CDR2 SMNVEV (reference sequence). CDR3 length equals 13 residues. Deletions cut 3 bases from V and 5 bases from J, with 10 bases between. Here the CDR3 reads CASSFGFWETQYF. CDR3 DNA sequence: TGTGCCAGCAGTTTCGGGTTTTGGGAGACCCAGTACTTC.

The rearrangement links TRBV11-2 to TRBJ2-1; no definite D call. V was pared by 6 bases and J by 0 bases, with 15 bases between. Germline V gene lookup returns CDR1 SGHAT and CDR2 FQNNGV. The CDR3 runs to 16 residues. CDR3 region: CASSESPSSSYNEQFF. The CDR3 DNA is TGTGCCAGCAGTGAAAGCCCCTCGAGCTCCTACAATGAGCAGTTCTTC.

The rearrangement links TRBV6-5 to TRBJ1-6; TRBD1 matches 12 bases. The germline gives CDR1 MNHEY, CDR2 SVGAGI. V was pared by 5 bases and J by 7 bases, with 12 bases of the junction left unmatched. The CDR3 contains 18 residues. The CDR3 DNA sequence: TGTGCCAGCAGTCTCGATTACCCCGGGACAGGGGGCAATTCACCCCTCCACTTT. Amino acids: CASSLDYPGTGGNSPLHF.

The gene calls are TRBV6-1 and TRBJ1-2; unclear D gene. Germline V CDR1 and CDR2: MNHNS, SASEGT. V was trimmed by 4 bases and J by 1 base, leaving 13 bases between them. This CDR3 contains 15 residues. CDR3 region: CASSGQTGGNYGYTF. The CDR3 region has the DNA TGTGCCAGCAGTGGCCAAACGGGCGGTAACTATGGCTACACCTTC.

In nucleotides, the CDR3 is TGTGCCTCCGGGGGGGTCTCCTACAATGAGCAGTTCTTC. Protein product: CASGGVSYNEQFF. The chain recombines TRBV28 with TRBJ2-1; 8 bases align to TRBD2. The germline CDR1 and CDR2 sequences are MDHEN and SYDVKM. CDR3 length: 13 residues. V was pared by 11 bases and J by 0 bases, with 3 bases of the junction left unmatched.

V gene TRBV15 combines with J gene TRBJ2-5; TRBD2 aligns across 7 bases. Germline V gene lookup returns CDR1 LNHNV and CDR2 YYDKDF (reference sequence). V shed 0 bases and J 3 bases; nucleotides not matched to a gene: 10. This CDR3 comprises 17 residues. In DNA, the CDR3 is TGTGCCACCAGCAGAGAAACTACTAGCGCGTGGAAAGAGACCCAGTACTTC. It codes for CATSRETTSAWKETQYF.

Comments on this clonotype: A clone one base away is much larger, so this may be a read error. A read error is likely, as this CDR3 ends without the conserved phenylalanine or tryptophan. The genes are TRBV3-1 and TRBJ2-5; unclear D gene. CDR1 LGHDT and CDR2 YNNKEL come from the germline V gene (reference sequence). V shed 5 bases and J shed 5 bases, with 6 bases lying between them. The CDR3 is made up of 11 amino acids. The chain's CDR3 is CASSYRETQYV. The CDR3 bases are TGTGCCAGCAGCTACCGGGAGACCCAGTACGTC.

With respect to this clonotype: The germline gene is not matched at one end of the junction; a read error may be the cause. The rearrangement links TRBV10-3 to TRBJ2-3, with D maybe TRBD2 (7 bases). Germline CDR1 and CDR2: ENHRY and SYGVKD. The CDR3 has 15 residues. The CDR3 DNA sequence: TGTGCCATGGGGGAGGGGGGCCGTGGGGAAGATACCCAGTATTTC. This sequence encodes CAMGEGGRGEDTQYF.

This clonotype was counted a few times. The V and J genes are TRBV6-1 and TRBJ1-1; D is possibly TRBD1 (6 bases). Germline assignment: CDR1 MNHNS and CDR2 SASEGT. Trimming removed 5 bases from V and 1 base from J, with 11 bases in between. There are 14 residues in the CDR3. CDR3 sequence reads: CASSSDRWNTEAFF. The CDR3 DNA is TGTGCCAGCAGTAGCGACAGGTGGAACACTGAAGCTTTCTTT.

Relative to its sample, this clonotype is medium-sized. The gene calls are TRBV6-1 and TRBJ2-3; TRBD1 agrees at 12 bases. The CDR3 sequence is 17 residues long. Trimming removed 1 base from V and 10 bases from J; junction bases left unmatched: 12. The germline CDR1 and CDR2 sequences are MNHNS and SASEGT. The DNA of the CDR3 is TGTGCCAGCAGTGAAGTTCGAGGGACAGGGGGCCTCACGGCGCAGTATTTT. Translated: CASSEVRGTGGLTAQYF.

V and J are TRBV10-3 and TRBJ2-5; possibly TRBD1 for D (6 bases). The V end lost 11 bases, the J end lost 3 bases, and 22 bases lay between the germline ends. The germline gives CDR1 ENHRY, CDR2 SYGVKD. The CDR3 contains 15 residues. CDR3 residues: CAGGVGGRDKETQYF. The CDR3 region has the DNA TGTGCCGGGGGTGTTGGGGGCCGTGACAAAGAGACCCAGTACTTC.

The V gene is TRBV4-1, the J gene TRBJ2-1; D gene unclear. Germline CDR1 MGHRA, CDR2 YSYEKL. The CDR3 covers 16 residues. V lost 4 bases to trimming and J lost 0 bases, with 13 bases between them. The CDR3 nucleotides are TGCGCCAGCAGCCCCGGCCCCCGGTCCTCCTACAATGAGCAGTTCTTC. Its translation is CASSPGPRSSYNEQFF.

This clonotype was seen many times. The chain joins TRBV18 to TRBJ2-1; D is possibly TRBD2 (5 bases). V was trimmed by 6 bases and J by 15 bases, leaving 24 bases between them. The germline CDR1 and CDR2 sequences are KGHSH and LQKENI. The CDR3 has 14 amino acids. CDR3: CASSPPPPRVGLFF. The CDR3 bases are TGTGCCAGCTCGCCCCCACCTCCGAGGGTAGGTCTGTTCTTC.

This clonotype was counted ten times or more. CDR3 nucleotide sequence: TGTGCCAGCAAACCGGGACCCCCCGCAGATACGCAGTATTTT. This gives the protein CASKPGPPADTQYF. The J gene is TRBJ2-3, the V gene TRBV3-1; D tentatively reads TRBD1 or TRBD2 (5 bases each). This CDR3 comprises 14 residues. Germline CDR1 reads LGHDT; CDR2 reads YNNKEL (reference sequence). With 7 bases removed from V and 4 bases from J, the gap between germline ends came to 15 bases.

This sequence joins TRBV12-3 or TRBV12-4 and TRBJ1-2; a weak D match, TRBD1 (6 bases). The CDR3 is 15 amino acids. Trimming pared 5 bases from V and 3 bases from J, leaving 16 bases between. CDR3 protein: CASSRARGHYYGYTF. The CDR3 DNA reads as TGTGCCAGCAGTCGCGCCCGGGGACACTACTATGGCTACACCTTC.

About this clonotype itself: A junction end diverges from the germline sequence, so it may reflect a read error. The V gene is TRBV27, the J gene TRBJ2-3; tentatively, D is TRBD1 or TRBD2 (5 bases each). Germline CDR1 reads MNHEY; CDR2 reads SMNVEV (reference sequence). This CDR3 has 15 amino acids. The CDR3 DNA is TGTGCCAGGGGGCACGGGGTACGACTCACAGATACCCAGTATTTT. Translated: CARGHGVRLTDTQYF.

This chain connects TRBV6-1 to TRBJ2-3; 10 bases align to TRBD2. Trimming at V came to 5 bases and at J to 4 bases, leaving 6 bases not matched to a gene. Germline-derived CDR1 and CDR2 are MNHNS and SASEGT. This CDR3 has 15 residues. The CDR3 DNA follows: TGTGCCAGCAGTAGACTAGCGGGTTCTTCAGATACGCAGTATTTT. It translates to CASSRLAGSSDTQYF.

This chain joins TRBV6-1 and TRBJ2-1; 9 nucleotides align to TRBD2. Germline V CDR1 and CDR2: MNHNS, SASEGT. V lost 5 bases, J lost 5 bases, and 10 bases stayed unmatched. The length of the CDR3 is 16 residues. The chain's CDR3 is CASSPRGTSTNNEQFF. CDR3 nucleotide sequence: TGTGCCAGCAGTCCACGAGGGACTAGCACGAACAATGAGCAGTTCTTC.

The rearrangement uses TRBV6-1 and TRBJ2-1, with D hard to call. Gene TRBJ2-7 matches the end of the DNA better, so the J call may be wrong. This CDR3 is 14 amino acids long. In germline, CDR1 is MNHNS, CDR2 SASEGT. The CDR3 reads CASSEAYRTYEQYF. The CDR3, as DNA: TGTGCCAGCAGTGAAGCGTACAGAACCTACGAGCAGTACTTC.

The J gene is TRBJ2-3, the V gene TRBV20-1; no clear D gene. The CDR3 sequence is 11 residues long. Germline V gives CDR1 DFQATT, CDR2 SNEGSKA (reference sequence). V was pared by 5 bases and J by 6 bases, with 9 bases between. CDR3 sequence: CSAGLWDTQYF. The CDR3 DNA follows: TGCAGTGCTGGGCTATGGGATACGCAGTATTTT.

This clonotype was observed a few times. The CDR3 here is CASSESSIPDTQYF. CDR3 DNA: TGCGCCAGCAGTGAGTCGTCTATTCCAGATACGCAGTATTTT. The chain joins TRBV10-1 to TRBJ2-3; D not resolved. Germline lookup yields CDR1 WNHNN and CDR2 SYGVQD (reference sequence). With 0 bases removed from V and 4 bases from J, the gap between germline ends came to 8 bases. The CDR3 is made up of 14 amino acids.

This clonotype was recorded once. This chain joins TRBV6-5 and TRBJ2-1; 14 positions agree with TRBD2. With V trimmed by 4 bases and J by 11 bases, 10 bases remained unmatched. The CDR3 sequence is 16 residues long. Germline V CDR1 and CDR2: MNHEY, SVGAGI. The chain's CDR3 is CASSLGLAGEQSKQFF. The CDR3 DNA follows: TGTGCCAGCAGTTTGGGACTAGCGGGAGAACAAAGCAAGCAGTTCTTC.

The V gene is TRBV27, the J gene TRBJ2-1; TRBD2 matches 8 bases. Germline CDR1 reads MNHEY; CDR2 reads SMNVEV (reference sequence). This CDR3 contains 16 residues. V lost 7 bases and J lost 8; bases outside the gene matches: 16. CDR3 sequence reads: CASTPRGIGRAHEQFF. The CDR3, as DNA: TGTGCCAGCACCCCGAGGGGTATCGGGAGGGCCCATGAGCAGTTCTTC.

Concerning this clonotype: One end of the junction does not line up with germline, which may come from a read error. CDR3: CASSDGLQAVSTGTQFF. Here the CDR3 DNA reads TGTGCCAGCAGTGATGGCCTCCAAGCGGTCAGCACCGGTACGCAGTTTTTT. The chain uses TRBV6-1 and TRBJ2-3, with D maybe TRBD2 (5 bases). This CDR3 is 17 amino acids long. CDR1 is MNHNS, CDR2 SASEGT, per germline.

The rearrangement links TRBV6-1 to TRBJ2-4; 8 bases agree with TRBD2. The CDR3 contains 18 residues. CDR1 is MNHNS, CDR2 SASEGT, per germline. The V segment lost 7 bases and the J segment 13 bases; nucleotides outside the gene matches: 27. The CDR3 loop reads CASTPRVAGLGARNTQYF. The CDR3 coding sequence is TGTGCCAGCACCCCCCGAGTAGCGGGGCTGGGGGCCAGGAATACGCAGTACTTC.

The chain couples TRBV6-1 to TRBJ1-2; D not certain. The CDR3 covers 10 residues. V was clipped by 6 bases and J by 6 bases, with 5 bases between them. The germline CDR1 and CDR2 sequences are MNHNS and SASEGT. The CDR3 protein is CASRTHGYTF. The CDR3 nucleotides read TGTGCCAGCAGGACACATGGCTACACCTTC.

The rearrangement uses TRBV6-1 and TRBJ2-1; D might be TRBD2 (5 bases). Germline V gene data show CDR1 as MNHNS and CDR2 as SASEGT. With 6 bases removed from V and 0 bases from J, the gap between germline ends came to 12 bases. The CDR3 length is 15 residues. This CDR3 reads CASSPDGDSYNEQFF. In DNA form, the CDR3 reads TGTGCCAGCAGCCCCGACGGGGACTCCTACAATGAGCAGTTCTTC.

The chain joins TRBV6-5 to TRBJ1-6; TRBD1 is a possible D gene (6 bases). V gave up 3 bases and J gave up 0 bases, with 9 bases separating them. Germline lookup yields CDR1 MNHEY and CDR2 SVGAGI. The CDR3 is 16 amino acids. Written as DNA, the CDR3 is TGTGCCAGCAGTTATGGACAGTACTCCTATAATTCACCCCTCCACTTT. Its protein is CASSYGQYSYNSPLHF.

On this clonotype: Its ends do not fully match the called genes, so a read error is possible. The genes are TRBV6-8 and TRBJ2-3, with a tentative D call TRBD2 (7 bases). Per germline, CDR1 MNHGY and CDR2 SAAAGT. CDR3 length equals 16 residues. The CDR3 coding sequence is TGTGCCAGCAGGCCCCACGGGGGGCGTCCCAGTGTGACCCAGTACTTT. Translated: CASRPHGGRPSVTQYF.

Of note for this clonotype: At one boundary the junction diverges from the germline segment, which might be a read error. This chain connects TRBV6-1 to TRBJ2-4, with D perhaps being TRBD1 or TRBD2 (6 bases each). This CDR3 contains 16 residues. Germline V gene lookup returns CDR1 MNHNS and CDR2 SASEGT. The CDR3 loop reads CASRPHGGRDKNTQYF. The CDR3 nucleotides are TGTGCCAGCAGGCCCCACGGGGGCAGGGACAAAAACACTCAGTACTTC.